The present T cell receptor (beta chain) was sequenced within a study of blood T cell repertoires in COVID-19. Whole-study context: COVID-19 samples, acute and convalescent, were from the United States, Italy and Spain. PBMCs, B-cell-depleted T cells, or T cells provided the cDNA or gDNA that made up the material.

Original handling: Cell counts per sample came from amplifying reference gene primers. Method: immunoSEQ multiplex PCR; TCRdb's copy keeps in-frame clones and lacks some. D and trimming come from the DNA, and the V and J calls and clone size come from that table. Of under 250,000 clones detected, roughly 77% appear once; the ten largest clones hold 5.5% to 7%. This CDR3 is built from 14 residues. V trimming: 3 bases; J trimming: 6 bases; junction bases outside the gene matches: 7. Germline V gene sequence: CDR1 SGHDT, CDR2 YYEEEE. Patients from Seattle were sampled longitudinally, starting during active infection.

The receptor's source is a woman in her forties with COVID-19, enrolled during active disease. Specimen: peripheral blood. J is TRBJ2-7 and V is TRBV5-6; TRBD1 matches 9 bases. The CDR3 nucleotides read TGTGCCAGCAGCTCAGTGGGACAGGGCGGCGAGCAGTACTTC. Translating it yields CASSSVGQGGEQYF.